This is a list of T cell receptor beta chains from one sample in a study of blood T cell repertoires in COVID-19. Method: immunoSEQ multiplex PCR; TCRdb's copy keeps in-frame clones and lacks some. The table records 320,000 or so clones, under 90% of them present only once. The sequenced sample was PBMCs or T cells enriched from blood (not recorded which). These receptors were collected from a man aged 55 to 70 who had recovered from COVID-19. CDR3s leave out the opening cysteine and the closing phenylalanine or tryptophan. Fields, in order: D gene, V gene, CDR3 length, CDR3 protein. D genes are given only for firm matches.

d_gene: TRBD1; v_gene: TRBV7-9; len: 13; CDR3aa: ASSTLRGLGNTIY
d_gene: -; v_gene: TRBV2; len: 13; CDR3aa: ASSPNSVYTGELF
d_gene: TRBD2; v_gene: TRBV6-5; len: 10; CDR3aa: ASRSSGETQY
d_gene: -; v_gene: TRBV20-1; len: 12; CDR3aa: SASSDFGLETQY
d_gene: TRBD2; v_gene: TRBV11-2; len: 14; CDR3aa: ASTLELAGYYNEQF
d_gene: TRBD1; v_gene: TRBV27; len: 13; CDR3aa: ASSLFGTGKETQY
d_gene: -; v_gene: TRBV19; len: 12; CDR3aa: ASSILGGNNEQF
d_gene: TRBD2; v_gene: TRBV5-6; len: 14; CDR3aa: ASSSRLAGSTDTQY
d_gene: TRBD2; v_gene: TRBV27; len: 11; CDR3aa: ASMFSGNNEQF
d_gene: -; v_gene: TRBV2; len: 10; CDR3aa: ASRRETGELF
d_gene: TRBD2; v_gene: TRBV5-6; len: 12; CDR3aa: ASSPDLAGYEQY
d_gene: -; v_gene: TRBV5-4; len: 12; CDR3aa: ASSFRVGQETQY
d_gene: -; v_gene: TRBV18; len: 13; CDR3aa: ASSPTSGTTDTQY
d_gene: -; v_gene: TRBV6-1; len: 13; CDR3aa: ASSEELLEYNEQF
d_gene: TRBD1; v_gene: TRBV6-5; len: 13; CDR3aa: ASSYSWTGSYEQY
d_gene: -; v_gene: TRBV28; len: 11; CDR3aa: ASSEGPRHTQY
d_gene: TRBD1; v_gene: TRBV5-1; len: 13; CDR3aa: ASSLVGTRGETQY
d_gene: -; v_gene: TRBV30; len: 10; CDR3aa: AWSLLEGTQY
d_gene: -; v_gene: TRBV2; len: 12; CDR3aa: ASNIAAGTQPQH
d_gene: -; v_gene: TRBV10-3; len: 13; CDR3aa: ATRSQGRMNTEAF
d_gene: -; v_gene: TRBV6-2/TRBV6-3; len: 12; CDR3aa: ASSYDSSYNEQF
d_gene: -; v_gene: TRBV18; len: 13; CDR3aa: ASSPFLRDNSPLH
d_gene: -; v_gene: TRBV6-6; len: 12; CDR3aa: ASSPAGVYEKLF
d_gene: TRBD1; v_gene: TRBV2; len: 12; CDR3aa: ASSVRGRASGYT
d_gene: TRBD2; v_gene: TRBV5-8; len: 14; CDR3aa: ASSLLTSGLNNEQF
d_gene: -; v_gene: TRBV20-1; len: 12; CDR3aa: SASEASIPYEQY
d_gene: -; v_gene: TRBV24-1; len: 11; CDR3aa: ATSAAGSGELF
d_gene: TRBD2; v_gene: TRBV7-9; len: 14; CDR3aa: ASSSGLAGGVYEQY
d_gene: TRBD1; v_gene: TRBV9; len: 13; CDR3aa: ASSTSRGNSYEQY
d_gene: TRBD2; v_gene: TRBV18; len: 14; CDR3aa: ASSPLAGMNTGELF
d_gene: -; v_gene: TRBV6-5; len: 13; CDR3aa: ASSITGGPGNTIY
d_gene: TRBD2; v_gene: TRBV9; len: 13; CDR3aa: ASTRLAEHYNEQF
d_gene: TRBD2; v_gene: TRBV14; len: 15; CDR3aa: ASSQGGLAGVHNEQF
d_gene: TRBD2; v_gene: TRBV5-1; len: 14; CDR3aa: ASTNLAGDRADTQY
d_gene: -; v_gene: TRBV6-5; len: 13; CDR3aa: ASSTTLSSYNEQF
d_gene: TRBD1; v_gene: TRBV15; len: 13; CDR3aa: ATSVRDRGPYEQY
d_gene: -; v_gene: TRBV7-2; len: 11; CDR3aa: ASSLATAYEQY
d_gene: TRBD1; v_gene: TRBV7-6; len: 11; CDR3aa: ASSWTGRETQY
d_gene: TRBD2; v_gene: TRBV6-4; len: 13; CDR3aa: ASSGGASGKSEQF
d_gene: -; v_gene: TRBV18; len: 12; CDR3aa: ASSPVTLGYEQY
d_gene: -; v_gene: TRBV18; len: 12; CDR3aa: ASSPDTNTGELF
d_gene: -; v_gene: TRBV5-1; len: 11; CDR3aa: ASSLGLAYGYT
d_gene: -; v_gene: TRBV5-4; len: 14; CDR3aa: ASSPSGGGRGETQY
d_gene: -; v_gene: TRBV5-5; len: 12; CDR3aa: ASIVDGMRTEAF
d_gene: TRBD2; v_gene: TRBV28; len: 11; CDR3aa: ASLAGLYNEQF
d_gene: -; v_gene: TRBV18; len: 15; CDR3aa: ASSPPGPPSLNYGYT
d_gene: -; v_gene: TRBV6-1; len: 13; CDR3aa: ASSVAGTPYNEQF
d_gene: TRBD2; v_gene: TRBV9; len: 15; CDR3aa: ASSGGTSGRTYNEQF
d_gene: -; v_gene: TRBV28; len: 14; CDR3aa: ASSLWAGPFNQPQH